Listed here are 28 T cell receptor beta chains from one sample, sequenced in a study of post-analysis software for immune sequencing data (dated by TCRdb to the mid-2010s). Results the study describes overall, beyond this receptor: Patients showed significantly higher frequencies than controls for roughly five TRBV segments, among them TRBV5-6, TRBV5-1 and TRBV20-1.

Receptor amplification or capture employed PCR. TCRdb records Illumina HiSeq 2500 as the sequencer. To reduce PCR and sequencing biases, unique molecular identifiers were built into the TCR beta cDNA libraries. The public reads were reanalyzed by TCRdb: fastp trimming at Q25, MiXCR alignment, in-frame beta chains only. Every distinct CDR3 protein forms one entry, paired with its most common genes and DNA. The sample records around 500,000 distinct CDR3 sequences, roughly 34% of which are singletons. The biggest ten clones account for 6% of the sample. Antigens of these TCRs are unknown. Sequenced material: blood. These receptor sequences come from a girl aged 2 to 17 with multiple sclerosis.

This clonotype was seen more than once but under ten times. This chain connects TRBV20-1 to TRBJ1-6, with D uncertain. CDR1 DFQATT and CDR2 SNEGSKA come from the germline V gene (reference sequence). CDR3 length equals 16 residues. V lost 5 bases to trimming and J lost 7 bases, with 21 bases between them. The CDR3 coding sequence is TGCAGTGCTCACCCCGGGCCGGGGATGAGAAATTCACCCCTCCACTTT. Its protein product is CSAHPGPGMRNSPLHF.

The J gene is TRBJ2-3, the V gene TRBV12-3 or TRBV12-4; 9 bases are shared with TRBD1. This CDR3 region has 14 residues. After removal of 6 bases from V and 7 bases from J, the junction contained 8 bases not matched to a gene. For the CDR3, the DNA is TGTGCCAGCAGCTTGGACAGGGGAGGGAATACGCAGTATTTT. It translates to CASSLDRGGNTQYF.

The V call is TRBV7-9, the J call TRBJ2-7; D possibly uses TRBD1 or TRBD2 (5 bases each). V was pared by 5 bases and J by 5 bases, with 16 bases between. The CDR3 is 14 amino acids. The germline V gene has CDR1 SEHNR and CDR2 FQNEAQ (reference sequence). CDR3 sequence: CASSLGTGTHEQYF. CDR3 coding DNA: TGTGCCAGCAGCCTCGGGACGGGAACCCACGAGCAGTACTTC.

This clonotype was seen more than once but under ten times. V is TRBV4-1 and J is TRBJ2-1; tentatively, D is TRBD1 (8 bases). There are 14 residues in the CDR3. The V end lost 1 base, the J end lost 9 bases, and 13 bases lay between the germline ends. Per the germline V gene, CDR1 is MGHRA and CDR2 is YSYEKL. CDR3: CASSQVDREGEQFF. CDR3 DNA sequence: TGCGCCAGCAGCCAAGTGGACAGGGAGGGTGAGCAGTTCTTC.

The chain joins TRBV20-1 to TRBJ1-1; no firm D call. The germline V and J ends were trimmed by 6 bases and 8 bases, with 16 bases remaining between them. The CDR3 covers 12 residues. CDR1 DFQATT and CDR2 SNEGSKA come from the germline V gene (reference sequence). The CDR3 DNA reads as TGCAGTGCCCTAAACCCGCCAGCCGAAGCTTTCTTT. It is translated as CSALNPPAEAFF.

The CDR3 here is CASRNGLAIETQYF. The DNA for the CDR3 is TGTGCCAGCAGGAATGGACTGGCGATTGAGACCCAGTACTTC. The chain is built from TRBV12-3 or TRBV12-4 and TRBJ2-5; possible D gene TRBD2, 5 bases. V lost 6 bases to trimming and J lost 5 bases, with 16 bases between them. The CDR3 loop spans 14 amino acids.

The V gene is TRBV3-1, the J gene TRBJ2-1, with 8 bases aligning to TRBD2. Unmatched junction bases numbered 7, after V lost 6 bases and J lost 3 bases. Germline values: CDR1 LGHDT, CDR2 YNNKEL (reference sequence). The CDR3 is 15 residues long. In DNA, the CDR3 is TGTGCCAGCAGTCGTAGCGGGGAACGCTACAATGAGCAGTTCTTC. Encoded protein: CASSRSGERYNEQFF.

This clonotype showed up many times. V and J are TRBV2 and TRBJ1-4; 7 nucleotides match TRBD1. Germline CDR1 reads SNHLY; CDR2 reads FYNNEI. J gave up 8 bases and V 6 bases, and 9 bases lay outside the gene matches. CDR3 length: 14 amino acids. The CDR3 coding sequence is TGTGCCAGCAGAGACAGGGTCGGGGTCGAAAAACTGTTTTTT. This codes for CASRDRVGVEKLFF.

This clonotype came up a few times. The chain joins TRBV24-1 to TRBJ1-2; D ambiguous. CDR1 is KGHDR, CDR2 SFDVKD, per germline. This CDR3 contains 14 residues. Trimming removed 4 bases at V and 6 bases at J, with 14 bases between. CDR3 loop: CATSDYSVQHGYTF. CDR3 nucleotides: TGTGCCACCAGTGACTACAGTGTTCAGCATGGCTACACCTTC.

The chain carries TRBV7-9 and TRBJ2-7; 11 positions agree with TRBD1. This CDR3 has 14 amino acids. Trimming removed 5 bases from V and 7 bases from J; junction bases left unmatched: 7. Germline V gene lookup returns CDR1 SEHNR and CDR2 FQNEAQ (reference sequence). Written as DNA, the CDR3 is TGTGCCAGCAGCAAAGGACAGGGGGCATGGGAGCAGTACTTC. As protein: CASSKGQGAWEQYF.

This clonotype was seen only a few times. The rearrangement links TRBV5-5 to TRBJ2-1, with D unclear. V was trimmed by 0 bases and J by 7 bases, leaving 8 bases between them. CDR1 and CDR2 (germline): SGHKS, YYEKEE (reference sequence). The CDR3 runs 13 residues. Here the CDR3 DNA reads TGTGCCAGCAGCTTGGCATGGGGTAATGAGCAGTTCTTC. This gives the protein CASSLAWGNEQFF.

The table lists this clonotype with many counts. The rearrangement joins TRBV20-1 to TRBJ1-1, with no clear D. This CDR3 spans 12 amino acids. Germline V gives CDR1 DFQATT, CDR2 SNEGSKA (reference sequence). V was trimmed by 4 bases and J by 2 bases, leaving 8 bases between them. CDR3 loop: CSAISGNTEAFF. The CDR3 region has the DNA TGCAGTGCTATTTCGGGCAACACTGAAGCTTTCTTT.

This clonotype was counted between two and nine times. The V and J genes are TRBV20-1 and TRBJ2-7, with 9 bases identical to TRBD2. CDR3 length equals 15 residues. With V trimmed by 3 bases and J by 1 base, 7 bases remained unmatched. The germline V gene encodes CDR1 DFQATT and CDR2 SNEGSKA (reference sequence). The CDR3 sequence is CSASATSGRSYEQYF. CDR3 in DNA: TGCAGTGCTAGCGCTACTAGCGGGCGTTCCTACGAGCAGTACTTC.

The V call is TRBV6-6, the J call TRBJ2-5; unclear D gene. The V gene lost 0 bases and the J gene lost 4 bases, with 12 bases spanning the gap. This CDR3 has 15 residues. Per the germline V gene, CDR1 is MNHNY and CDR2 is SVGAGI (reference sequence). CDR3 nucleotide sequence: TGTGCCAGCAGTTACTCGAGGCTGAGACTAGAGACCCAGTACTTC. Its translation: CASSYSRLRLETQYF.

The CDR3 DNA follows: TGTGCCATCAGTGGGCGGGGGAACGAGGAGCAGTTCTTC. Translated, it gives CAISGRGNEEQFF. The chain employs TRBV10-3 and TRBJ2-1; 7 bases are shared with TRBD2. CDR1 is ENHRY and CDR2 is SYGVKD in the germline V gene. The CDR3 has 13 residues. Trimming took 4 bases from V and 10 from J; bases not matched to a gene: 7.

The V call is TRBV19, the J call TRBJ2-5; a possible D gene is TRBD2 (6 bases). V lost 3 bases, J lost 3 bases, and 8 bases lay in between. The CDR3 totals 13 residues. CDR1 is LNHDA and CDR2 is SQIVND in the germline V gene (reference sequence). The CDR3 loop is CASSMVAEETQYF. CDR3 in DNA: TGTGCCAGTAGTATGGTAGCGGAAGAGACCCAGTACTTC.

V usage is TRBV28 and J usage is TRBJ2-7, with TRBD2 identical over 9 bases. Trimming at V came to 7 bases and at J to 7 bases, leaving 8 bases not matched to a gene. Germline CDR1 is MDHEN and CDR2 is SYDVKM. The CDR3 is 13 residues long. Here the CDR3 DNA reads TGTGCCAGCATCGGTAGCGGGGGCGTAGAGCAGTACTTC. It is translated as CASIGSGGVEQYF. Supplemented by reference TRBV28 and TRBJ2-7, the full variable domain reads DVKVTQSSRYLVKRTGEKVFLECVQDMDHENMFWYRQDPGLGLRLIYFSYDVKMKEKGDIPEGYSVSREKKERFSLILESASTNQTSMYLCASIGSGGVEQYFGPGTRLTVT.

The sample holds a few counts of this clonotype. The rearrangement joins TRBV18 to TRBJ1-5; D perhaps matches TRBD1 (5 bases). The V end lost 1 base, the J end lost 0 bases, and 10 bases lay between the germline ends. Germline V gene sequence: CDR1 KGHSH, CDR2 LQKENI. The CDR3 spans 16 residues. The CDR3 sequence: CASSPQSGGSNQPQHF. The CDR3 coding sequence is TGTGCCAGCTCACCACAGTCCGGGGGTAGCAATCAGCCCCAGCATTTT.

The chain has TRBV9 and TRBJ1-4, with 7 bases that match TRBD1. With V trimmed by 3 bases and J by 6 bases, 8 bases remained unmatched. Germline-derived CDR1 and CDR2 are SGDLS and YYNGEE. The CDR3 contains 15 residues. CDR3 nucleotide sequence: TGTGCCAGCAGCGGACGACAGGGAGTGGATGAAAAACTGTTTTTT. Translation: CASSGRQGVDEKLFF.

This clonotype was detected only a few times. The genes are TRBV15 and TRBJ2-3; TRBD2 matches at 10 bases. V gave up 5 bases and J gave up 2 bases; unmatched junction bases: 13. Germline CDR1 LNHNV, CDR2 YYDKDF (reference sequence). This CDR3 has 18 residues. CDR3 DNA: TGTGCCACCAGCCATACTGCGAGTGGACTAGCGGACACAGATACGCAGTATTTT. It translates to CATSHTASGLADTDTQYF.

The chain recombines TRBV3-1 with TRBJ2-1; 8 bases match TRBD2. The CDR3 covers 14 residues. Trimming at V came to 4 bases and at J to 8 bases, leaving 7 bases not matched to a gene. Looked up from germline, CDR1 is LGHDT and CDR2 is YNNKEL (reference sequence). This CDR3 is CASSPSGGVYEQFF. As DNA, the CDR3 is TGTGCCAGCAGCCCCAGCGGGGGAGTCTATGAGCAGTTCTTC.

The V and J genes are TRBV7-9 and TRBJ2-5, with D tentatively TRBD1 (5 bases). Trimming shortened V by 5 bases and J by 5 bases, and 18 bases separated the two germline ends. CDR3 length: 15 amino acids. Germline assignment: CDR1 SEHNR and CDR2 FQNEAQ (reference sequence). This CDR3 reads CASSARTPSEETQYF. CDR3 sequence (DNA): TGTGCCAGCAGCGCTCGGACACCCTCAGAGGAGACCCAGTACTTC.

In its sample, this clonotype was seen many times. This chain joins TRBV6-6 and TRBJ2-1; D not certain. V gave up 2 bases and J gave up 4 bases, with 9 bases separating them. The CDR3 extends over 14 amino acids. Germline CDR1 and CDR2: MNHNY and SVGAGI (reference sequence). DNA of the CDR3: TGTGCCAGCAGTTACCCCACTCGTTACAATGAGCAGTTCTTC. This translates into CASSYPTRYNEQFF.

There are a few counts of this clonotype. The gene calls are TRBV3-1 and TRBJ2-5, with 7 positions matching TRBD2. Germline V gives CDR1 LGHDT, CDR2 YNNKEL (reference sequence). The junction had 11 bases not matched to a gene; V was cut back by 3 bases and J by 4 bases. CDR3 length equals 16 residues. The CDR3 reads CASSHPLRGYGETQYF. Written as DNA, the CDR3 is TGTGCCAGCAGCCACCCCCTGCGGGGGTATGGAGAGACCCAGTACTTC.

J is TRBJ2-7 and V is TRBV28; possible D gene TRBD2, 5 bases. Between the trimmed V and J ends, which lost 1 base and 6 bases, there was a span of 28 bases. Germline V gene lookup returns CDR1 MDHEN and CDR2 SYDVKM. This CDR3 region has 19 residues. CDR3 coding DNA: TGTGCCAGCAGTTTATCCCCCTCCCCCCGGCCCGCGCCGGGGTTCGAGCAGTACTTC. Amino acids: CASSLSPSPRPAPGFEQYF.

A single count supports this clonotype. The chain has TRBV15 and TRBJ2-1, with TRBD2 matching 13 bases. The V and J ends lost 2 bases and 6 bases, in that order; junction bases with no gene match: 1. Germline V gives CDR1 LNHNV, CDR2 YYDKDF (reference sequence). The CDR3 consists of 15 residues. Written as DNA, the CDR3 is TGTGCCACCAGCAGAAGACTAGCGGGGGGCAATGAGCAGTTCTTC. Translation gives CATSRRLAGGNEQFF.

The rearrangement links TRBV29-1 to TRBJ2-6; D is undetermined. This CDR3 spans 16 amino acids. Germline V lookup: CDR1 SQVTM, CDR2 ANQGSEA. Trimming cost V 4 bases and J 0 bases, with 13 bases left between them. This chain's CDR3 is CSVGIGDSSGANVLTF. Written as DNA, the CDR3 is TGCAGCGTTGGAATCGGCGATTCCTCTGGGGCCAACGTCCTGACTTTC.

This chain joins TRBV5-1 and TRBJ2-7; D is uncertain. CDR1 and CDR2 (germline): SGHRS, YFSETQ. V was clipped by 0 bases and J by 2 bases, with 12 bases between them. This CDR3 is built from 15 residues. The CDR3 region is CASSLDPGTTYEQYF. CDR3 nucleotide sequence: TGCGCCAGCAGCTTGGATCCCGGAACCACCTACGAGCAGTACTTC.